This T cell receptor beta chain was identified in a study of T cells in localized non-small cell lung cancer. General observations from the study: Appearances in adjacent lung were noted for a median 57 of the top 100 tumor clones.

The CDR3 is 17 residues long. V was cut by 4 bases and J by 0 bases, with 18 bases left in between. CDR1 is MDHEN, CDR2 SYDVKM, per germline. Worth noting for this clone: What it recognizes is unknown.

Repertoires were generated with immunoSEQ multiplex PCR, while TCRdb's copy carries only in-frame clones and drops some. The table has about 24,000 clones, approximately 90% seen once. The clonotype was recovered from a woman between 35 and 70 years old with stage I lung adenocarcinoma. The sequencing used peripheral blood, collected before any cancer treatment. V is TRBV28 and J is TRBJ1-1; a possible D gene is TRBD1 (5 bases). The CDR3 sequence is CASSYIGGGNMNTEAFF. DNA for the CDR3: TGTGCCAGCAGTTATATCGGCGGGGGGAACATGAACACTGAAGCTTTCTTT.